The following is a TCR beta chain sequence with its context. This record belongs to a study of shared clonotypes between healthy human individuals. CDR3 size: 14 residues. Trimming pared 0 bases from V and 4 bases from J, leaving 9 bases between. Germline V gene data show CDR1 as LNHNV and CDR2 as YYDKDF (reference sequence). Method: immunoSEQ multiplex PCR; TCRdb's copy keeps in-frame clones and lacks some. Of about 1,500,000 clones in the sample, roughly 95% were seen once. This clonotype originated in a man aged 25 to 45 in good health. The chain carries TRBV15 and TRBJ1-2; D uncertain. Sequencing was performed on naive CD4+ T cells sorted from blood. As for subset: CD45RA+ positively selected. Written as DNA, the CDR3 is TGTGCCACCAGCAGAGATCGGCACGGCTATGGCTACACCTTC. Translation gives CATSRDRHGYGYTF.